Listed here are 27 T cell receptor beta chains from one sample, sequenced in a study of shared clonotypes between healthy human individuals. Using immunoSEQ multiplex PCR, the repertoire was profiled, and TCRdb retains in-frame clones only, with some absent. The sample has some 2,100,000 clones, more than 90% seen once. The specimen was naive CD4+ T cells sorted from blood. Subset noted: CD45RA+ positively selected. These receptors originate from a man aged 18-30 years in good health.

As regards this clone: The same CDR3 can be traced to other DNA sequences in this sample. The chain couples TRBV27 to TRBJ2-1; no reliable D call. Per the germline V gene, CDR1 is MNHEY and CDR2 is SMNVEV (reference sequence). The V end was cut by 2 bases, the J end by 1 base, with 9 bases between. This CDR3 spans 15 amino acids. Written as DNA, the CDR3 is TGTGCCAGCAGTTTAGATGGGCTATCCTACAATGAGCAGTTCTTC. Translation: CASSLDGLSYNEQFF.

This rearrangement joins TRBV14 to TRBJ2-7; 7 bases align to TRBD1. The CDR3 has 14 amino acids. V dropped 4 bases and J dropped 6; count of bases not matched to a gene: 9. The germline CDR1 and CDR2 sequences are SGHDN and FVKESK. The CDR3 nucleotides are TGTGCCAGCAGCCCTAATTTACAGGGGACCGAGCAGTACTTC. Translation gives CASSPNLQGTEQYF.

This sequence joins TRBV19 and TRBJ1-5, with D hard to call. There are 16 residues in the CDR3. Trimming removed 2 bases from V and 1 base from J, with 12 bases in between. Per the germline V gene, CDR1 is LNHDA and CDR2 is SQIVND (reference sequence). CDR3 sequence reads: CASSIIPGWSNQPQHF. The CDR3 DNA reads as TGTGCCAGTAGTATAATTCCGGGGTGGAGCAATCAGCCCCAGCATTTT.

The CDR3 region is CASSSGGDRVEAFF. The CDR3 DNA reads as TGTGCCAGCAGCTCTGGGGGGGACAGGGTTGAAGCTTTCTTT. V and J are TRBV5-4 and TRBJ1-1; TRBD1 agrees at 9 bases. Germline CDR1 SGHNT, CDR2 YYREEE (reference sequence). The CDR3 totals 14 residues. The V and J ends lost 3 bases and 7 bases, in that order; junction bases with no gene match: 7.

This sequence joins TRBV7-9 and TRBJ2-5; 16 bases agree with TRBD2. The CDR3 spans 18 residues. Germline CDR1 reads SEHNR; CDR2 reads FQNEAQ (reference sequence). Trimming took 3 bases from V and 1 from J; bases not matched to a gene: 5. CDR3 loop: CASSLGLAGGPVQETQYF. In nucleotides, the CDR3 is TGTGCCAGCAGCTTGGGACTAGCGGGAGGGCCAGTCCAAGAGACCCAGTACTTC.

In DNA form, the CDR3 reads TGTGCCAGCAGCTTAGGGGGGACAGGGGGGACCTCCCTCTACGAGCAGTACTTC. As protein: CASSLGGTGGTSLYEQYF. This sequence joins TRBV7-2 and TRBJ2-7, with 11 positions matching TRBD1. The CDR3 sequence is 18 residues long. Germline assignment: CDR1 SGHTA and CDR2 FQGNSA. The V and J ends lost 1 base and 3 bases, in that order; junction bases with no gene match: 11. The full variable domain, its missing parts supplied by reference TRBV7-2 and TRBJ2-7, is GAGVSQSPSNKVTEKGKDVELRCDPISGHTALYWYRQSLGQGLEFLIYFQGNSAPDKSGLPSDRFSAERTGGSVSTLTIQRTQQEDSAVYLCASSLGGTGGTSLYEQYFGPGTRLTVT.

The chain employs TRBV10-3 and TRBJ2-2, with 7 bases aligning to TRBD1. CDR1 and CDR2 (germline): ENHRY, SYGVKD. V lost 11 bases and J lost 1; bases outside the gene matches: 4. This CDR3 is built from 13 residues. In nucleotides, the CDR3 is TGTGCCTCCCGGACAGGGAACACCGGGGAGCTGTTTTTT. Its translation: CASRTGNTGELFF.

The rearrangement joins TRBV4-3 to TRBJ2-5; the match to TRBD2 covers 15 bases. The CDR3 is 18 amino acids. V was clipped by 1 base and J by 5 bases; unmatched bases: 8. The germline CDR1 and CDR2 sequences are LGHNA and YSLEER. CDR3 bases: TGCGCCAGCAGCCAAGGAGGACTAGCGGGAGGGCAGGGGGAGACCCAGTACTTC. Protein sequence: CASSQGGLAGGQGETQYF.

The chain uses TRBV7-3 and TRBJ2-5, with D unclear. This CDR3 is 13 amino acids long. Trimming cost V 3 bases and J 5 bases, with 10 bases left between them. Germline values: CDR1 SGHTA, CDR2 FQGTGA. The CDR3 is CASSFSPTETQYF. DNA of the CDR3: TGTGCCAGCAGCTTCTCCCCCACCGAGACCCAGTACTTC.

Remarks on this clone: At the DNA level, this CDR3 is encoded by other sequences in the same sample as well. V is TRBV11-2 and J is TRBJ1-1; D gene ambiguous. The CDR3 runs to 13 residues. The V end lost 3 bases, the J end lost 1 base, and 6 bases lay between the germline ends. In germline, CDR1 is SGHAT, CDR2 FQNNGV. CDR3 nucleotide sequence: TGTGCCAGCAGCTTGACGGGGAACACTGAAGCTTTCTTT. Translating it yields CASSLTGNTEAFF.

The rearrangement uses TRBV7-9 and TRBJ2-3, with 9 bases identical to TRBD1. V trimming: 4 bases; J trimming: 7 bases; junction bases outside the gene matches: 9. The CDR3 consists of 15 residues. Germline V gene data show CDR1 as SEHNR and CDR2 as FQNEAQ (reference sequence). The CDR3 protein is CASSSRDRVTNTQYF. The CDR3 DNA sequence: TGTGCCAGCAGCTCAAGGGACAGGGTTACGAATACGCAGTATTTT. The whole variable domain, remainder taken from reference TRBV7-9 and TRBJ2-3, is DTGVSQNPRHKITKRGQNVTFRCDPISEHNRLYWYRQTLGQGPEFLTYFQNEAQLEKSRLLSDRFSAERPKGSFSTLEIQRTEQGDSAMYLCASSSRDRVTNTQYFGPGTRLTVL.

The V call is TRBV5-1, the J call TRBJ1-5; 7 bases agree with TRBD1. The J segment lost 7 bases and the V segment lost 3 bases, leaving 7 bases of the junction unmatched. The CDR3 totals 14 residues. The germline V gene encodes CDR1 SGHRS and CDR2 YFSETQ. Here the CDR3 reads CASSSGTAGQPQHF. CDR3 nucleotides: TGCGCCAGCAGCTCCGGGACAGCGGGGCAGCCCCAGCATTTT.

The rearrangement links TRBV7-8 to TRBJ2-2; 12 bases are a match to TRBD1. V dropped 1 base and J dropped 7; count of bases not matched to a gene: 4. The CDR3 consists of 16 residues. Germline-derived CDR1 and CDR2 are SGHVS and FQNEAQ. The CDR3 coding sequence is TGTGCCAGCAGCTTAGAAGGGACAGGGGGCCACGGGGAGCTGTTTTTT. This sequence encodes CASSLEGTGGHGELFF.

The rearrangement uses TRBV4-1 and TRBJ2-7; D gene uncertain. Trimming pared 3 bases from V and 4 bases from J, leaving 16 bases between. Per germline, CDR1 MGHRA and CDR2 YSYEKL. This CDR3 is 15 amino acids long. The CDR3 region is CASSQTLSQPYEQYF. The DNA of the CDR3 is TGCGCCAGCAGCCAGACCTTATCCCAGCCATACGAGCAGTACTTC.

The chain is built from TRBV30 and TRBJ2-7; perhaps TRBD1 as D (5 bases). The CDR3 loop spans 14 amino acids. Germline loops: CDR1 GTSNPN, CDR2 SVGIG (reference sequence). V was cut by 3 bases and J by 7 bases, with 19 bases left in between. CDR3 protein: CAWRTGAGRLEQYF. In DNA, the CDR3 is TGTGCCTGGAGGACTGGGGCAGGGCGGTTGGAGCAGTACTTC.

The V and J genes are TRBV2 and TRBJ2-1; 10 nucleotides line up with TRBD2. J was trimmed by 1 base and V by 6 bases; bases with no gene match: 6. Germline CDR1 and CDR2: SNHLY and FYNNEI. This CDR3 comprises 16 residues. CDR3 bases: TGTGCCAGCAGAAGAAGCGGGGGGGAGTCCTACAATGAGCAGTTCTTC. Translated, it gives CASRRSGGESYNEQFF.

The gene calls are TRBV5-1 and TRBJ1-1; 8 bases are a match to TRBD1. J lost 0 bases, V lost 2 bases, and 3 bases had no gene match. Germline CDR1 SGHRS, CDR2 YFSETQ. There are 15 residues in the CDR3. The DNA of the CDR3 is TGCGCCAGCAGCTTTCAGGGGGCGGTGAACACTGAAGCTTTCTTT. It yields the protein CASSFQGAVNTEAFF.

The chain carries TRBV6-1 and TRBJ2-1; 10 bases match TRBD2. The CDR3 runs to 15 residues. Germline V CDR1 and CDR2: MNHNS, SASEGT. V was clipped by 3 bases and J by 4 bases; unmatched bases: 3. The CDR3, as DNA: TGTGCCAGCAGTGATCTTAGCGGGAGGTACAATGAGCAGTTCTTC. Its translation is CASSDLSGRYNEQFF.

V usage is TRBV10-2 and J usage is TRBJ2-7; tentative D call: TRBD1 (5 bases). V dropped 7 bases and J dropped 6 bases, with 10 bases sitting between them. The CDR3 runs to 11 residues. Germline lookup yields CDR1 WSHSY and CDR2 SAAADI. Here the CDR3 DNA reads TGCGCCAGCAATCCAGGGTCCGAGCAGTACTTC. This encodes CASNPGSEQYF.

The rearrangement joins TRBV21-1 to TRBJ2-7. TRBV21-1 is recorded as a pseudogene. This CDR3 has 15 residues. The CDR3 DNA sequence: TGTGCCAGCAGAAGGCGGACGGCGACTTCCTACGAGCAGTACTTC. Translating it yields CASRRRTATSYEQYF.

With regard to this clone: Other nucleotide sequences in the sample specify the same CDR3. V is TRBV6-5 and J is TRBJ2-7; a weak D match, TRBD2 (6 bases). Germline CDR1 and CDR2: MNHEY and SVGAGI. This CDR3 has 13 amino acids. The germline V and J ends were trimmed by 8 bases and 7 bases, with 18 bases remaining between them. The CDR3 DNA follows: TGTGCCAGCGGGGGGACGGGTGTGGGGGAGCAGTACTTC. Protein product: CASGGTGVGEQYF.

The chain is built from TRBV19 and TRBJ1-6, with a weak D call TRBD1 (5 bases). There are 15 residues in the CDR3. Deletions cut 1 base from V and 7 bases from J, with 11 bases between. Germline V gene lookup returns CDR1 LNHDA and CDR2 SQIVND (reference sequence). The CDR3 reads CASSIVKGENSPLHF. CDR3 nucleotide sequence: TGTGCCAGTAGTATAGTCAAAGGGGAAAATTCACCCCTCCACTTT.

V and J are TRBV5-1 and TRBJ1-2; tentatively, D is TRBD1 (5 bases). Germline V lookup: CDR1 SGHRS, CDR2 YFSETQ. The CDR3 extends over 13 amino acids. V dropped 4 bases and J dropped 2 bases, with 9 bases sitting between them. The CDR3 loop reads CASSRGENYGYTF. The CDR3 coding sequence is TGCGCCAGCAGCAGGGGCGAGAACTATGGCTACACCTTC.

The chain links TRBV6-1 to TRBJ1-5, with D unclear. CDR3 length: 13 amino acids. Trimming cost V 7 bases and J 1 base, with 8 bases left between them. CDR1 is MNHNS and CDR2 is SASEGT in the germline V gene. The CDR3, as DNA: TGTGCCAGCATTTACGCCAGCAATCAGCCCCAGCATTTT. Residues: CASIYASNQPQHF.

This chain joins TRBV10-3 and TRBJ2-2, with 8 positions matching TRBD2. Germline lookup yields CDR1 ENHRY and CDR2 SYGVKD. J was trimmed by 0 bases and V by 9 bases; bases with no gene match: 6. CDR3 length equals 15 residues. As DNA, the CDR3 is TGTGCCATAGGGGCTAGCGGGCCGAACACCGGGGAGCTGTTTTTT. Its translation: CAIGASGPNTGELFF.

CDR3 coding DNA: TGTGCCAGCAGTTACAGCGACATGAACACTGAAGCTTTCTTT. It yields the protein CASSYSDMNTEAFF. This chain joins TRBV6-5 and TRBJ1-1, with D uncertain. Germline V gene lookup returns CDR1 MNHEY and CDR2 SVGAGI. The V end lost 2 bases, the J end lost 0 bases, and 7 bases lay between the germline ends. This CDR3 region has 14 residues.

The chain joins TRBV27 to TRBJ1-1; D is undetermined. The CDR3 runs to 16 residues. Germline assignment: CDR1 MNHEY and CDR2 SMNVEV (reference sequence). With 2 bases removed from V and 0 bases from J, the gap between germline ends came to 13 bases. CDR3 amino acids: CASSLSRGILNTEAFF. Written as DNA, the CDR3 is TGTGCCAGCAGTTTAAGTCGAGGGATATTGAACACTGAAGCTTTCTTT.